The present entry profiles one T cell receptor beta chain with its context. The data were taken from a study of blood T cell repertoires in COVID-19. The wider study: From the United States, Italy and Spain came samples of acute and convalescent COVID-19. The analysed material was cDNA or gDNA that came from T cells, B-cell-depleted T cells, or PBMCs.

Clones were read by immunoSEQ multiplex PCR, and TCRdb kept only the in-frame ones, dropping some. The sample carries approximately 280,000 clones, about four fifths recorded once. Grouping used clinical history reported by participants in a survey and questionnaire. Exposed participants encountered a COVID-19 case during the 2 weeks preceding study entry. The V gene's germline CDR1 is LNHDA and CDR2 SQIVND (reference sequence). V lost 4 bases and J 0 bases, leaving 15 bases between the germline ends. This CDR3 is 17 amino acids long. The sequencing sample was made of PBMCs or T cells enriched from blood (not recorded which). This rearrangement joins TRBV19 to TRBJ2-2, with D possibly TRBD2 on 5 matching bases. The sequence was collected from a middle-aged man who had been exposed to COVID-19. This chain's CDR3 is CASSKAATGSNTGELFF. CDR3 DNA: TGTGCCAGTAGTAAGGCAGCGACGGGATCGAACACCGGGGAGCTGTTTTTT.